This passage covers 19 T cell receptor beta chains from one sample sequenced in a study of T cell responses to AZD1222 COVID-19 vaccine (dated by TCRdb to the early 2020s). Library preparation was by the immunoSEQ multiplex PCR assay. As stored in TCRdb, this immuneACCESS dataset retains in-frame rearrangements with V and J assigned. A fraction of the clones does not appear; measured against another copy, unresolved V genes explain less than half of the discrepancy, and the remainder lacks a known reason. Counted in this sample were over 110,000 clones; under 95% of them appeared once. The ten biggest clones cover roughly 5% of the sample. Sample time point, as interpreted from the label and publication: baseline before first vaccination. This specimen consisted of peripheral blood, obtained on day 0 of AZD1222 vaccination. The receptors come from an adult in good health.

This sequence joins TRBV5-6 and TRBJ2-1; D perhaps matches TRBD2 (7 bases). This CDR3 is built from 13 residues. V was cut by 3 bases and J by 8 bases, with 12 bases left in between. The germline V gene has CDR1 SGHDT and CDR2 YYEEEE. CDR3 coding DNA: TGTGCCAGCAGCTCGGGGGGCCGGGATGAGCAGTTCTTC. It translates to CASSSGGRDEQFF.

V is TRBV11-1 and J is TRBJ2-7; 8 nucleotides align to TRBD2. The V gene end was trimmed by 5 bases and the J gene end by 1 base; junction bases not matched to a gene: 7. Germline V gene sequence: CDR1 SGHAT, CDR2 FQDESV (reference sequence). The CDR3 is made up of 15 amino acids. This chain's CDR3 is CASSIGTSGSYEQYF. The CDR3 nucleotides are TGTGCCAGCAGCATCGGGACTAGTGGGTCCTACGAGCAGTACTTC.

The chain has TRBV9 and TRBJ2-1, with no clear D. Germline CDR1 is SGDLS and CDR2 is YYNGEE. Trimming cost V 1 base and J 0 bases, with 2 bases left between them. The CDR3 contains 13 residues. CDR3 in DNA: TGTGCCAGCAGCGTACGCTCCTACAATGAGCAGTTCTTC. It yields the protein CASSVRSYNEQFF.

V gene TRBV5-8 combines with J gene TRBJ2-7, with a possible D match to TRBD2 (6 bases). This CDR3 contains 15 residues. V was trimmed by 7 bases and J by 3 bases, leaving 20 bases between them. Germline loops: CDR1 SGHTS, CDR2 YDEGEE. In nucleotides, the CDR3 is TGTGCCAGCGAAGACGCGGAGGGACTCAGCTACGAGCAGTACTTC. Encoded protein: CASEDAEGLSYEQYF.

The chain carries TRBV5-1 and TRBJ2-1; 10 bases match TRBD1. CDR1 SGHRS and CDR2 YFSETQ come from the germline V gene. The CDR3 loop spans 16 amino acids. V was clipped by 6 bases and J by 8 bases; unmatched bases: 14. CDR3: CASTLRMGQGIHEQFF. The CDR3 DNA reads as TGCGCCAGCACCCTCCGTATGGGACAGGGGATCCATGAGCAGTTCTTC. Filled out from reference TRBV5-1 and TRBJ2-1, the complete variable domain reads KAGVTQTPRYLIKTRGQQVTLSCSPISGHRSVSWYQQTPGQGLQFLFEYFSETQRNKGNFPGRFSGRQFSNSRSEMNVSTLELGDSALYLCASTLRMGQGIHEQFFGPGTRLTVL.

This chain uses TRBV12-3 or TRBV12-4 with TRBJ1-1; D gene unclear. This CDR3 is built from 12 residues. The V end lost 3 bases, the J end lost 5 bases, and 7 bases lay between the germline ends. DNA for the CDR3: TGTGCCAGCAGTTTCGGGGAGACTGAAGCTTTCTTT. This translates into CASSFGETEAFF.

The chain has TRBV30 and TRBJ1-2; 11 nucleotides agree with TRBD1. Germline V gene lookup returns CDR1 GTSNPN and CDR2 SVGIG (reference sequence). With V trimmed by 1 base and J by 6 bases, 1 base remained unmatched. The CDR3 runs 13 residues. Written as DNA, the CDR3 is TGTGCCTGGAGTGAGGGACAGGGGGATGGCTACACCTTC. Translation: CAWSEGQGDGYTF.

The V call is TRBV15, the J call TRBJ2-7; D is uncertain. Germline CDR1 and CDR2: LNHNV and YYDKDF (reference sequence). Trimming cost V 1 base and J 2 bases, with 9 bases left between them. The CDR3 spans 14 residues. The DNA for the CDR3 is TGTGCCACCAGCAGAGGTAACGGCCCCTACGAGCAGTACTTC. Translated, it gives CATSRGNGPYEQYF. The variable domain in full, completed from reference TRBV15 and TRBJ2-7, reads DAMVIQNPRYQVTQFGKPVTLSCSQTLNHNVMYWYQQKSSQAPKLLFHYYDKDFNNEADTPDNFQSRRPNTSFCFLDIRSPGLGDTAMYLCATSRGNGPYEQYFGPGTRLTVT.

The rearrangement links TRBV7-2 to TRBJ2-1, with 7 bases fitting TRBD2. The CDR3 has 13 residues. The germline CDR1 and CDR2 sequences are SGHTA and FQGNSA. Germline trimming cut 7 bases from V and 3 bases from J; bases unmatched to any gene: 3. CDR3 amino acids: CASTPGGYNEQFF. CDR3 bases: TGTGCCAGCACCCCGGGGGGCTACAATGAGCAGTTCTTC.

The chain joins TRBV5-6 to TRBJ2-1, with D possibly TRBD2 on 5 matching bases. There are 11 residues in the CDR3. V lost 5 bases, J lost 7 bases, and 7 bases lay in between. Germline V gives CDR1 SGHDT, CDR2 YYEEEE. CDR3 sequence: CASRGGNEQFF. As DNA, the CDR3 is TGTGCCAGCAGAGGAGGTAATGAGCAGTTCTTC. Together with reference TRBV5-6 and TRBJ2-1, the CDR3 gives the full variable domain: DAGVTQSPTHLIKTRGQQVTLRCSPKSGHDTVSWYQQALGQGPQFIFQYYEEEERQRGNFPDRFSGHQFPNYSSELNVNALLLGDSALYLCASRGGNEQFFGPGTRLTVL.

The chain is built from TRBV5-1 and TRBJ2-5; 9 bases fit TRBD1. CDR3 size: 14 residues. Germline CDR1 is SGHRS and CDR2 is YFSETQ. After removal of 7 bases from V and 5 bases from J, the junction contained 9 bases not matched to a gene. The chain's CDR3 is CASGTGGAGETQYF. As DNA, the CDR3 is TGCGCCAGCGGTACAGGGGGCGCCGGGGAGACCCAGTACTTC.

As DNA, the CDR3 is TGTGCCAGCAGTTCGGGGGGGGCCAACGTCCTGACTTTC. Amino acids: CASSSGGANVLTF. V is TRBV3-1 (or the pseudogene TRBV3-2) and J is TRBJ2-6, with D perhaps matching TRBD2 (5 bases). Trimming pared 6 bases from V and 4 bases from J, leaving 7 bases between. This CDR3 contains 13 residues. Germline V gene data show CDR1 as LGHDT and CDR2 as YNNKEL (reference sequence).

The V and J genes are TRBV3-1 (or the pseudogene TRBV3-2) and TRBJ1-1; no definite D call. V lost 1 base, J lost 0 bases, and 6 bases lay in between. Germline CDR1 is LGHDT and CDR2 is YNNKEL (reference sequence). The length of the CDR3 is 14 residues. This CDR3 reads CASSQVQVNTEAFF. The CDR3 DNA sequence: TGTGCCAGCAGCCAAGTGCAGGTGAACACTGAAGCTTTCTTT.

For the CDR3, the DNA is TGCGCCAGCAGCCCCTCGTGGGGGGACACTGAAGCTTTCTTT. This encodes CASSPSWGDTEAFF. The chain links TRBV5-1 to TRBJ1-1, with D perhaps TRBD1 (5 bases). The CDR3 runs 14 residues. The germline V gene encodes CDR1 SGHRS and CDR2 YFSETQ. V was shortened by 4 bases and J by 3 bases, with 13 bases between the two germline ends.

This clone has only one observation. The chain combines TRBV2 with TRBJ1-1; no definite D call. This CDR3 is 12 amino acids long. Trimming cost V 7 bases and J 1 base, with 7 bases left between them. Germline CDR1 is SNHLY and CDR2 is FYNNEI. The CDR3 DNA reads TGTGCCAGCAACCCTGAGAACACTGAAGCTTTCTTT. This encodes CASNPENTEAFF.

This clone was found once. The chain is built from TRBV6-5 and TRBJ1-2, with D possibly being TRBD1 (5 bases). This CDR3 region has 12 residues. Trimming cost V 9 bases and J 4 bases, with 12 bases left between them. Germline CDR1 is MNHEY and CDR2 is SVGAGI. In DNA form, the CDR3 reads TGTGCCAGTCAGGACACTACCTATGGCTACACCTTC. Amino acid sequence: CASQDTTYGYTF.

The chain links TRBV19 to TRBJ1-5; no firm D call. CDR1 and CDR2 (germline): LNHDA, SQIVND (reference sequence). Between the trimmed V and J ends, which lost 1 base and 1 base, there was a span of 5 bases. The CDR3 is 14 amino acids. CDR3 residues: CASSIVSSNQPQHF. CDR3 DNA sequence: TGTGCCAGTAGTATAGTGTCCAGCAATCAGCCCCAGCATTTT.

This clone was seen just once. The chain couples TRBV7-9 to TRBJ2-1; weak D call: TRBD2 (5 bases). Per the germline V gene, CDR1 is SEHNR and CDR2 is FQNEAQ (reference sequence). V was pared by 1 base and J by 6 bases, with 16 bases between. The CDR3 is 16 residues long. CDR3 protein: CASSLDPSPGSNEQFF. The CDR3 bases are TGTGCCAGCAGCTTAGATCCTAGCCCGGGCAGCAATGAGCAGTTCTTC.

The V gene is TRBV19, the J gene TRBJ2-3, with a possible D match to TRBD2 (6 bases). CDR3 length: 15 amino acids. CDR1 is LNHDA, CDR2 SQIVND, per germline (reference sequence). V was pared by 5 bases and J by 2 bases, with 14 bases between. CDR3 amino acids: CASSLMASATDTQYF. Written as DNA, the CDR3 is TGTGCCAGTAGTTTAATGGCTAGCGCCACAGATACGCAGTATTTT.